The 4 T cell receptor beta chains below come from one sample, sequenced in a study of STAT3 mutations in large granular lymphocyte leukemia. Study results and caveats: Every T-LGLL patient had at least one immunodominant TCRbeta clonotype.

Assay: immunoSEQ multiplex PCR; the TCRdb copy retains only in-frame clones and omits some. The sample lists about 10,000 clones, about 52% seen once, with approximately 8.9% in the top ten. For these TCRs, the target antigens are not known. The sequenced sample was peripheral blood mononuclear cells. The receptors here all came from a boy aged 5 to 17 with T-cell large granular lymphocyte leukemia. Some clones in this sample may be carry-over from other donors' samples.

Only one count was recorded for this clone. The chain joins TRBV5-6 to TRBJ1-2, with TRBD1 matching over 9 bases. J lost 4 bases, V lost 2 bases, and 3 bases had no gene match. CDR1 and CDR2 from the germline V gene are SGHDT and YYEEEE. The CDR3 contains 14 residues. In DNA, the CDR3 is TGTGCCAGCAGCTTCGGACAGGGGTTCTATGGCTACACCTTC. Encoded protein: CASSFGQGFYGYTF.

The genes are TRBV18 and TRBJ2-3, with D perhaps matching TRBD2 (6 bases). The CDR3 is 17 amino acids. Trimming shortened V by 2 bases and J by 3 bases, and 18 bases separated the two germline ends. Per germline, CDR1 KGHSH and CDR2 LQKENI. The CDR3, as DNA: TGTGCCAGCTCACCAATCCTCCGGGAGAGGAGGACAGATACGCAGTATTTT. Its protein is CASSPILRERRTDTQYF.

V and J are TRBV29-1 and TRBJ2-7, with D possibly being TRBD1 or TRBD2 (6 bases each). Trimming took off 5 bases at V and 4 bases at J, with 18 bases between the two ends. CDR3 length: 14 residues. Per germline, CDR1 SQVTM and CDR2 ANQGSEA. The CDR3 DNA reads as TGCAGCGTTTCGGAGGGGGTCCTAACTTACGAGCAGTACTTC. This encodes CSVSEGVLTYEQYF.

Only a few counts were recorded for this clone. J is TRBJ2-1 and V is TRBV7-9; 7 nucleotides align to TRBD2. V gave up 5 bases and J gave up 4 bases; unmatched junction bases: 17. Germline CDR1 reads SEHNR; CDR2 reads FQNEAQ (reference sequence). The CDR3 has 18 amino acids. The DNA for the CDR3 is TGTGCCAGCAGCCCACCAGGGACTACGTCTGGACGATACAATGAGCAGTTCTTC. It codes for CASSPPGTTSGRYNEQFF. Full variable domain (missing parts from reference TRBV7-9 and TRBJ2-1): DTGVSQNPRHKITKRGQNVTFRCDPISEHNRLYWYRQTLGQGPEFLTYFQNEAQLEKSRLLSDRFSAERPKGSFSTLEIQRTEQGDSAMYLCASSPPGTTSGRYNEQFFGPGTRLTVL.